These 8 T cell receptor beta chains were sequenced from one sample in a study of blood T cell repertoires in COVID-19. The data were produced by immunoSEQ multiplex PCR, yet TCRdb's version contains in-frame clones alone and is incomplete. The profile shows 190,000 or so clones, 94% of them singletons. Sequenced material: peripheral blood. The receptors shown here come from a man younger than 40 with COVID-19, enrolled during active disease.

The CDR3: CASSAGLAGGTYEQYF. Written as DNA, the CDR3 is TGTGCCAGCAGCGCTGGACTAGCGGGGGGGACCTACGAGCAGTACTTC. This rearrangement joins TRBV5-4 to TRBJ2-7, with 15 positions matching TRBD2. CDR1 and CDR2 from the germline V gene are SGHNT and YYREEE (reference sequence). This CDR3 region has 16 residues. V lost 4 bases and J lost 2; bases outside the gene matches: 4.

The DNA for the CDR3 is TGTGCCAGTAGTCCAGGGATCGGGGAGCTGTTTTTT. Its protein product is CASSPGIGELFF. The chain employs TRBV19 and TRBJ2-2; D may be TRBD1 (5 bases). The V and J ends lost 5 bases and 7 bases respectively, with 8 bases between them. Per the germline V gene, CDR1 is LNHDA and CDR2 is SQIVND (reference sequence). This CDR3 spans 12 amino acids.

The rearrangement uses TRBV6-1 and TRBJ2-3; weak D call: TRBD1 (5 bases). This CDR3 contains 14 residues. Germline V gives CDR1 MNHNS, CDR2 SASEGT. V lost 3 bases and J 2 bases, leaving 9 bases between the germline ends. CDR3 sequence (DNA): TGTGCCAGCAGTGAGGACATAACCACAGATACGCAGTATTTT. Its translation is CASSEDITTDTQYF.

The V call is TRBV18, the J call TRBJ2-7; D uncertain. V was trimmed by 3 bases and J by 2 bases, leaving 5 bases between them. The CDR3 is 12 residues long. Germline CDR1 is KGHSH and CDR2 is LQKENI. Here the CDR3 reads CASSPSPYEQYF. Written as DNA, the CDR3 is TGTGCCAGCTCACCCAGTCCCTACGAGCAGTACTTC.

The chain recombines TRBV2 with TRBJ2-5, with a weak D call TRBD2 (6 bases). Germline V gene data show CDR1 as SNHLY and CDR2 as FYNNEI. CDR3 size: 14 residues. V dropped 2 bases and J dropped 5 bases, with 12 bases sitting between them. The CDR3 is CASSERGGAETQYF. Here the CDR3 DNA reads TGTGCCAGCAGTGAAAGAGGCGGGGCGGAGACCCAGTACTTC.

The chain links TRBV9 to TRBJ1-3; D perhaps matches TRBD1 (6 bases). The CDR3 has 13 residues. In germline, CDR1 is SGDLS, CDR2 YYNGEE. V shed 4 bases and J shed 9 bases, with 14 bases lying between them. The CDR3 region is CASSLSLGATIYF. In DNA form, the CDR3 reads TGTGCCAGCAGCTTATCATTGGGGGCCACCATATATTTT. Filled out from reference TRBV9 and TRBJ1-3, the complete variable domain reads DSGVTQTPKHLITATGQRVTLRCSPRSGDLSVYWYQQSLDQGLQFLIQYYNGEERAKGNILERFSAQQFPDLHSELNLSSLELGDSALYFCASSLSLGATIYFGEGSWLTVV.

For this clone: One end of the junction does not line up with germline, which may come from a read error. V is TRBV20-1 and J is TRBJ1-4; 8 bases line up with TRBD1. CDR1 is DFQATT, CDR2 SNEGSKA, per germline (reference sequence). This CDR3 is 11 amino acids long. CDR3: CSARDGTGAVF. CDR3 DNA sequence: TGCAGTGCTAGAGACGGGACAGGCGCGGTTTTT.

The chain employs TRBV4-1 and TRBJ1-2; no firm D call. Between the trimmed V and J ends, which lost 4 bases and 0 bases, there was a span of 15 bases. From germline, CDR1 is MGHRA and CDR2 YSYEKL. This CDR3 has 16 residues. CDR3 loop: CASSREGSIANYGYTF. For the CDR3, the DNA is TGCGCCAGCAGCCGGGAGGGTTCCATAGCTAACTATGGCTACACCTTC.